The sequence of this T cell receptor (beta chain) was determined in a study of OX40 agonist ivuxolimab in advanced cancers. Study-wide background: Partial responses occurred in Three dose-escalation patients, one with hepatocellular carcinoma and two with cutaneous melanoma.

This CDR3 region has 17 residues. Trimming left V 0 bases short and J 2 bases short, with 14 bases between. Germline values: CDR1 MGHRA, CDR2 YSYEKL. Comment on this clone: The antigen is unknown.

Using immunoSEQ multiplex PCR, the repertoire was profiled, and TCRdb retains in-frame clones only, with some absent. The table shows about 22,000 clones, with around 77% occurring only once. Findings and caveats of the study: Those patients achieving a partial response at 0.1-3.0 mg/kg showed among the lowest clonal expansion.

This clonotype was obtained from an adult with an advanced solid tumor such as melanoma, head and neck, liver or kidney cancer. J is TRBJ1-5 and V is TRBV4-1; D gene ambiguous. Material: CD4+ or CD8+ T cells sorted from blood, obtained in a trial of the OX40 agonist ivuxolimab. CDR3 sequence (DNA): TGCGCCAGCAGCCAAGATAGTGGGAGAAGAGGCAATCAGCCCCAGCATTTT. This gives the protein CASSQDSGRRGNQPQHF.